This T cell receptor (beta chain) emerged from a study of T cell repertoires in cytomegalovirus infection. Study observations and caveats: HLA-C-restricted TCR beta clonotypes specific for CMV led the ex vivo response.

TCRdb re-derived calls from the reads in MiXCR, one entry per CDR3 protein. The sample has fewer than 300,000 distinct CDR3 sequences; about 25% are singletons. The germline V gene encodes CDR1 SGHAT and CDR2 FQNNGV. With V trimmed by 0 bases and J by 7 bases, 9 bases remained unmatched. This CDR3 is built from 17 residues. This clonotype turned up a few times. As yet, its antigen is unknown. This TCR was recovered from a human donor in good health (CMV status not recorded). Some clones in this sample may be carry-over from other donors' samples. J is TRBJ2-1 and V is TRBV11-2; 10 bases align to TRBD2. Sequencing used PBMCs. The CDR3 is CASSLDLASGRGNEQFF. CDR3 nucleotides: TGTGCCAGCAGCTTAGATCTAGCTAGCGGGAGAGGGAATGAGCAGTTCTTC.